The 5 T cell receptor beta chains below all came from one sample that was sequenced in a study of tumor-infiltrating lymphocytes in oesophageal squamous cell carcinoma. TCRdb re-called the PCR reads through MiXCR, storing one row per CDR3 protein. The table records about 20,000 distinct CDR3 sequences, roughly two fifths of them present only once. The sequenced material came from normal esophageal tissue next to the tumor. These receptor sequences come from a male donor with esophageal squamous cell carcinoma.

This clonotype was counted many times. A read error is likely, as this CDR3 ends without the conserved phenylalanine or tryptophan. The DNA is omitted, as the CDR3 cannot be located on it reliably, and the CDR3 follows TCRdb's listing. The chain carries TRBV7-2 and TRBJ2-6. Per the germline V gene, CDR1 is SGHTA and CDR2 is FQGNSA. The CDR3 spans 9 residues, counting both ends. CDR3 sequence reads: CASSLVSFT.

In this sample, this clonotype turned up many times. The rearrangement uses TRBV12-3 or TRBV12-4 and TRBJ2-1; D call uncertain. Trimming removed 0 bases at V and 7 bases at J, with 1 base between. This CDR3 comprises 11 residues. In nucleotides, the CDR3 is TGTGCCAGCAGTTTAGCAAATGAGCAGTTCTTC. Its translation: CASSLANEQFF.

This rearrangement joins TRBV6-1 to TRBJ2-2; TRBD1 or TRBD2 may be the D gene (5 bases each). The CDR3 contains 16 residues. The germline gives CDR1 MNHNS, CDR2 SASEGT. Trimming cost V 6 bases and J 3 bases, with 17 bases left between them. The CDR3 loop reads CASRRKRGADTGELFF. Here the CDR3 DNA reads TGTGCCAGCAGGAGAAAGCGAGGGGCAGACACCGGGGAGCTGTTTTTT.

This clonotype was counted a few times. V gene TRBV28 combines with J gene TRBJ2-3; a possible D gene is TRBD2 (5 bases). Germline CDR1 is MDHEN and CDR2 is SYDVKM. The CDR3 consists of 12 residues. The ends were cut back, 4 bases at V and 6 bases at J, with 8 bases in the middle. Here the CDR3 reads CASSSSGDTQYF. DNA of the CDR3: TGTGCCAGCAGTTCGAGCGGCGATACGCAGTATTTT. The full variable domain, in which reference TRBV28 and TRBJ2-3 provide the parts outside the CDR3, is DVKVTQSSRYLVKRTGEKVFLECVQDMDHENMFWYRQDPGLGLRLIYFSYDVKMKEKGDIPEGYSVSREKKERFSLILESASTNQTSMYLCASSSSGDTQYFGPGTRLTVL.

Judged by abundance, this clonotype is medium-sized. The CDR3 loop reads CASRVQGTTYNEQFF. CDR3 DNA sequence: TGTGCCAGCAGGGTACAGGGAACGACTTACAATGAGCAGTTCTTC. J is TRBJ2-1 and V is TRBV6-1; maybe TRBD1 (6 bases). The CDR3 has 15 residues. CDR1 is MNHNS, CDR2 SASEGT, per germline. The V and J ends lost 6 bases and 4 bases respectively, with 16 bases between them.